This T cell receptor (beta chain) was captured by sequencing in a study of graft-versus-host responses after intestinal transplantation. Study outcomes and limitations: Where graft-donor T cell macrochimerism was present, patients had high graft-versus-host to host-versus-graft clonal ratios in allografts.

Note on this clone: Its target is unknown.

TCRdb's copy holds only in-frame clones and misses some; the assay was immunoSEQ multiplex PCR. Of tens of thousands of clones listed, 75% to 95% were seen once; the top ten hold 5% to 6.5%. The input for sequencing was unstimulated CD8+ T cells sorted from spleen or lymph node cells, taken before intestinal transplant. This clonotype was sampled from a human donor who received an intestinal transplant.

Here the CDR3 DNA reads TGTGCCAGCAGCTTAGGCAGTGAGCAGTTCTTC. This translates into CASSLGSEQFF. The chain combines TRBV11-3 with TRBJ2-1, with D unclear. Germline CDR1 and CDR2: SGHNT and YENEEA. This CDR3 spans 11 amino acids. V was trimmed by 1 base and J by 9 bases, leaving 4 bases between them.